This note documents a single T cell receptor (beta chain) sequence. Its matching antigen is unknown. Assay: immunoSEQ multiplex PCR; the TCRdb copy retains only in-frame clones and omits some. The profile covers about 79,000 clones, with over 75% appearing a single time and around 4.2% taken by the ten largest. The record originates from a study of OX40 agonist ivuxolimab in advanced cancers. Study summary: One patient with hepatocellular carcinoma and two with cutaneous melanoma, three in all, had partial responses.

V was pared by 4 bases and J by 7 bases, with 16 bases between. The CDR3 runs 15 residues. Germline CDR1 SNHLY, CDR2 FYNNEI. Study-level results: The study found that CD8+ T cells averaged more expanded clones than CD4+.

The sequence was obtained from an adult with an advanced solid tumor such as melanoma, head and neck, liver or kidney cancer. The chain recombines TRBV2 with TRBJ2-2; D gene ambiguous. The sample here was CD4+ or CD8+ T cells sorted from blood, taken in a trial of the OX40 agonist ivuxolimab. As DNA, the CDR3 is TGTGCCAGCAGTGTGGAGACCGCAGCTGGCGGGGAGCTGTTTTTT. Protein product: CASSVETAAGGELFF.